Listed below are T cell receptor beta chains from one sample, sequenced in a study of beta chain features in type 1 diabetes. Sequencing used immunoSEQ multiplex PCR; TCRdb keeps in-frame clones, though not all of them. The sample lists about 340,000 clones, 6.5% to 10% occurring once. The sequenced sample consisted of central memory CD4+ T cells from blood. The receptors come from a woman between 18 and 30 years old in good health. Each CDR3 is given with its conserved first and last residue. A D gene is named only where the DNA matches it firmly. A clone size is listed for some rows: how often the clone was seen (once, few, many), or a class if it is expanded.

D | J | V | size | DNA | CDR3
TRBD2 | TRBJ2-7 | TRBV11-3 | few | TGTGCCAGCAGCTTACCCTTAGAAGCGGGAGCTTACGAGCAGTACTTC | CASSLPLEAGAYEQYF
NA | TRBJ1-5 | TRBV10-3 | NA | TGTGCCATCACCAGTGCAGCAAATCAGCCCCAGCATTTT | CAITSAANQPQHF
NA | TRBJ1-2 | TRBV7-6 | few | TGTGCCAGCAGCTTAGGGCCGGGGGGCAACTATGGCTACACCTTC | CASSLGPGGNYGYTF
TRBD2 | TRBJ2-5 | TRBV19 | once | TGTGCCAGTAGTACCGCCGGGACTAGCGGGAGAGAAGAGACCCAGTACTTC | CASSTAGTSGREETQYF
NA | TRBJ2-7 | TRBV21-1 | few | TGTGCCAGCAGCAAAGCCCCCTTTGAAGCCGGGGAGCAGTACTTC | CASSKAPFEAGEQYF
TRBD2 | TRBJ2-5 | TRBV5-1 | few | TGCGCCAGCAGCTGGGGATCGGGAGGAGAAGAGACCCAGTACTTC | CASSWGSGGEETQYF
TRBD2 | TRBJ2-3 | TRBV5-6 | NA | TGTGCCAGCAGACCGGGACTAGCGGGAGAAGACACGCAGTATTTT | CASRPGLAGEDTQYF
TRBD1 | TRBJ2-7 | TRBV27 | NA | TGTGCCAGCAGTTTATTGGCAGGGGGCGGGTACGAGCAGTACTTC | CASSLLAGGGYEQYF
NA | TRBJ2-2 | TRBV27 | NA | TGTGCCAGCAGTTTACGTAGGGTTAATACCGGGGAGCTGTTTTTT | CASSLRRVNTGELFF
TRBD2 | TRBJ2-7 | TRBV28 | NA | TGTGCCACATGGGGGAGGGCCAGCGAGCAGTACTTC | CATWGRASEQYF
NA | TRBJ1-1 | TRBV6-5 | NA | TGTGCCAGCAGTCGTGCTGGGGGCACTGAAGCTTTCTTT | CASSRAGGTEAFF
NA | TRBJ2-2 | TRBV7-9 | NA | TGTGCCAGCAGCGGCCGGGGGTACGCGAACACCGGGGAGCTGTTTTTT | CASSGRGYANTGELFF
NA | TRBJ2-2 | TRBV7-8 | NA | TGTGCCAGCAGCTTAGCGTTTATCGTGGGTGCAAACACCGGGGAGCTGTTTTTT | CASSLAFIVGANTGELFF
TRBD2 | TRBJ2-3 | TRBV10-3 | many | TGTGCCATCAGTGAGTGGTCGACTAGCGGAGCAGATACGCAGTATTTT | CAISEWSTSGADTQYF
TRBD2 | TRBJ2-1 | TRBV29-1 | few | TGCAGCGGGAAGCGGGGTCGGTACAATGAGCAGTTCTTC | CSGKRGRYNEQFF
NA | TRBJ2-1 | TRBV6-1 | NA | TGTGCCAGCAGTGAAGCGCTTAGGGCAGCCGGGCATTTCTTC | CASSEALRAAGHFF
NA | TRBJ1-2 | TRBV9 | NA | TGTGCCAGCAGCGTAGACCACAGAGTACTCTATGGCTACACCTTC | CASSVDHRVLYGYTF